This T cell receptor (beta chain) emerged from a study of blood T cells in healthy people across ages. Findings and caveats of the study: TCR beta diversity correlated strongly with naive T cell percentage.

This CDR3 comprises 14 residues. Germline V gene sequence: CDR1 SGHTA, CDR2 FQGNSA. Trimming took off 5 bases at V and 5 bases at J, with 13 bases between the two ends. In the case of this clonotype: The antigen is undetermined.

A J-beta primer mix and a sample-barcoded 5' primer were used in a second PCR of about 7 to 12 cycles. TCRdb processed the 5' RACE reads anew with MiXCR; each CDR3 protein has one entry. The sample lists some 860,000 distinct CDR3 sequences; more than 50% were seen once. The sample taken for sequencing was blood. The sequence was obtained from a man aged 40-55 years in good health. This chain uses TRBV7-2 with TRBJ2-1; D ambiguous. CDR3 bases: TGTGCCAGCAGCCCCATGGTGAGAAACAATGAGCAGTTCTTC. Protein: CASSPMVRNNEQFF. The whole variable domain, remainder taken from reference TRBV7-2 and TRBJ2-1, is GAGVSQSPSNKVTEKGKDVELRCDPISGHTALYWYRQSLGQGLEFLIYFQGNSAPDKSGLPSDRFSAERTGGSVSTLTIQRTQQEDSAVYLCASSPMVRNNEQFFGPGTRLTVL.